These 2 T cell receptor beta chains were all obtained from the same sample, sequenced in a study of radiation and T cells in renal cell carcinoma. TCRdb's copy holds only in-frame clones and misses some; the assay was immunoSEQ multiplex PCR. The data hold about 47,000 clones, with 80% observed a single time. Time point denoted: blood 2 weeks post-SBRT. Regarding treatment: 15 Gy SBRT to primary tumor, nephrectomy 4 weeks later. The sample was blood, taken from a patient whose treatment included radiotherapy and nephrectomy. The receptors were gathered from a woman between 65 and 79 years old with renal cell carcinoma.

This clone was detected only a few times. The genes are TRBV5-6 and TRBJ1-1, with a weak D call TRBD1 (5 bases). V was shortened by 0 bases and J by 3 bases, with 18 bases between the two germline ends. The CDR3 covers 17 residues. Per the germline V gene, CDR1 is SGHDT and CDR2 is YYEEEE. The CDR3 region is CASSLALVGWGDTEAFF. The CDR3 nucleotides read TGTGCCAGCAGCTTGGCGTTAGTTGGATGGGGGGACACTGAAGCTTTCTTT.

V gene TRBV10-1 combines with J gene TRBJ2-1; 11 bases match TRBD1. V gave up 3 bases and J gave up 7 bases; unmatched junction bases: 5. This CDR3 has 15 amino acids. The germline V gene encodes CDR1 WNHNN and CDR2 SYGVQD (reference sequence). CDR3 loop: CASSDSGTGGNEQFF. The CDR3 DNA reads as TGCGCCAGCAGTGATTCCGGGACAGGGGGTAATGAGCAGTTCTTC.